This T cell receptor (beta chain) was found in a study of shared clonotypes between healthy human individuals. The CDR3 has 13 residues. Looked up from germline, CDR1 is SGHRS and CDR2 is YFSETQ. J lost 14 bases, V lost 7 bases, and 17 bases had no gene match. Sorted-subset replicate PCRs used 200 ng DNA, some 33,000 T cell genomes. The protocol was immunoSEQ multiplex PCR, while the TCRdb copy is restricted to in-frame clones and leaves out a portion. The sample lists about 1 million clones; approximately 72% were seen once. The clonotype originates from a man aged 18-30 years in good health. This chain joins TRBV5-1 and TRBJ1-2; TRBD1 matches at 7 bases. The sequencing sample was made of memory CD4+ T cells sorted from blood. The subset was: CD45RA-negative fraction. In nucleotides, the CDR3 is TGCGCCAGCGGTCCTCAGACCGGACAGGAAGGGACCTTC. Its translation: CASGPQTGQEGTF.